Following are 24 T cell receptor beta chains from one sample sequenced in a study of blood T cells in healthy people across ages. It was with a sample-barcoded 5' primer and a J-beta primer mix that a second PCR of roughly 7 to 11 cycles was run. TCRdb itself ran the 5' RACE reads through MiXCR, one entry per CDR3 protein. The sample gives 600,000 to 1,000,000 distinct CDR3 sequences, 25% of which show up once; 3% to 4% is in the top ten. The same sample was also used in a study of T cells of mothers and their children.

The sequenced sample consisted of blood. The receptors come from a boy aged 5-17 years in good health.

V is TRBV29-1 and J is TRBJ2-4; D possibly corresponds to TRBD2 (6 bases). This CDR3 has 15 amino acids. In germline, CDR1 is SQVTM, CDR2 ANQGSEA. Trimming left V 4 bases short and J 6 bases short, with 19 bases between. CDR3 region: CSVVFPLGGRNIQYF. CDR3 in DNA: TGCAGCGTTGTCTTCCCTTTGGGGGGTAGAAACATTCAGTACTTC.

This clonotype was seen more than once but under ten times. This chain links TRBV12-3 or TRBV12-4 with TRBJ2-1; the D gene could be TRBD1 or TRBD2 (5 bases each). The CDR3 covers 14 residues. The ends were cut back, 2 bases at V and 5 bases at J, with 10 bases in the middle. As DNA, the CDR3 is TGTGCCAGCAGTTTAAAGAGGGGCCACAATGAGCAGTTCTTC. Its translation: CASSLKRGHNEQFF.

This chain uses TRBV20-1 with TRBJ1-1; TRBD1 agrees at 8 bases. V trimming: 6 bases; J trimming: 1 base; junction bases outside the gene matches: 4. CDR1 and CDR2 from the germline V gene are DFQATT and SNEGSKA (reference sequence). The CDR3 length is 13 residues. The CDR3 spells CSAPQGGNTEAFF. CDR3 DNA sequence: TGCAGTGCGCCACAGGGGGGGAACACTGAAGCTTTCTTT.

This clonotype was seen a few times. The chain couples TRBV7-9 to TRBJ1-2; TRBD1 matches at 7 bases. The CDR3 is 16 amino acids. V was pared by 5 bases and J by 0 bases, with 9 bases of the junction left unmatched. Germline V gives CDR1 SEHNR, CDR2 FQNEAQ (reference sequence). CDR3 sequence (DNA): TGTGCCAGCAGCCTTCTCCAGGGGGGAACTAACTATGGCTACACCTTC. It is translated as CASSLLQGGTNYGYTF.

The chain has TRBV7-9 and TRBJ1-2; no clear D. V was pared by 1 base and J by 4 bases, with 10 bases between. Germline V gene sequence: CDR1 SEHNR, CDR2 FQNEAQ (reference sequence). The CDR3 sequence is 14 residues long. The CDR3 is CASSLDSRSYGYTF. In nucleotides, the CDR3 is TGTGCCAGCAGCTTAGACTCCAGGTCCTATGGCTACACCTTC.

This clonotype appeared a few times. The chain uses TRBV5-1 and TRBJ2-3, with 7 bases lining up with TRBD2. This CDR3 is built from 15 residues. Per germline, CDR1 SGHRS and CDR2 YFSETQ. With V trimmed by 1 base and J by 1 base, 3 bases remained unmatched. The CDR3 region has the DNA TGCGCCAGCAGCTTGACGGCGGGAGGCACAGATACGCAGTATTTT. Amino acids: CASSLTAGGTDTQYF.

V gene TRBV7-2 combines with J gene TRBJ2-2, with 9 bases lining up with TRBD2. This CDR3 comprises 14 residues. Germline lookup yields CDR1 SGHTA and CDR2 FQGNSA. Trimming cost V 8 bases and J 4 bases; bases outside gene matches: 5. CDR3 bases: TGTGCCAGCGGGAGCGGGGGGAGCACCGGGGAGCTGTTTTTT. This gives the protein CASGSGGSTGELFF.

This clonotype occurred once. The chain links TRBV4-3 to TRBJ2-6, with D hard to call. Germline V gene data show CDR1 as LGHNA and CDR2 as YSLEER. V lost 0 bases, J lost 5 bases, and 11 bases lay in between. CDR3 length: 16 residues. This chain's CDR3 is CASSQDLTGWANVLTF. Here the CDR3 DNA reads TGCGCCAGCAGCCAAGATCTGACCGGGTGGGCCAACGTCCTGACTTTC.

With regard to this clonotype: The junction departs from germline at one end; a sequencing error may be responsible. The rearrangement joins TRBV5-1 to TRBJ1-1; TRBD1 aligns across 10 bases. The germline V gene has CDR1 SGHRS and CDR2 YFSETQ. CDR3 length: 15 amino acids. CDR3 nucleotides: TGCGCTAGCAGCAGGGGGGACAGGGGTGGCACTGAAGCTTTCTTT. Translating gives CASSRGDRGGTEAFF.

The chain links TRBV10-3 to TRBJ1-4, with D possibly matching TRBD1 (5 bases). The CDR3 contains 14 residues. V was trimmed by 3 bases and J by 2 bases, leaving 7 bases between them. The germline CDR1 and CDR2 sequences are ENHRY and SYGVKD. The CDR3 DNA follows: TGTGCCATCAGTGAAAAGGGGACTAATGAAAAACTGTTTTTT. Amino acid sequence: CAISEKGTNEKLFF.

Details on this clonotype: The junction departs from the called germline gene at one end, perhaps through a read error. The chain employs TRBV6-5 and TRBJ2-1; the match to TRBD2 covers 8 bases. The CDR3 has 16 residues. Germline CDR1 and CDR2: MNHEY and SVGAGI. The CDR3 here is CASSSPSSGRGNGQLF. CDR3 bases: TGTGCCAGCAGTTCCCCCTCCAGCGGGAGAGGCAATGGGCAGCTCTTC.

This clonotype was seen only a few times. The chain uses TRBV6-5 and TRBJ2-1; possible D gene TRBD1, 5 bases. Deletions cut 6 bases from V and 6 bases from J, with 12 bases between. CDR3 length: 13 residues. The V gene's germline CDR1 is MNHEY and CDR2 SVGAGI. In nucleotides, the CDR3 is TGTGCCAGCAGCTCTGACAGAGTCAATGAGCAGTTCTTC. It yields the protein CASSSDRVNEQFF.

The CDR3 bases are TGCGCCAGCAGCTCCGGACCAGGTGGGTCCTACAATGAGCAGTTCTTC. The encoded protein is CASSSGPGGSYNEQFF. The chain is built from TRBV5-1 and TRBJ2-1; D is ambiguous. The CDR3 covers 16 residues. V lost 3 bases and J 1 base, leaving 14 bases between the germline ends. Germline assignment: CDR1 SGHRS and CDR2 YFSETQ.

This clonotype came up a few times. The J gene is TRBJ2-1, the V gene TRBV27; a possible D gene is TRBD1 (5 bases). Trimming stripped 8 bases from V and 5 bases from J, with 10 bases between. This CDR3 region has 12 residues. Germline assignment: CDR1 MNHEY and CDR2 SMNVEV (reference sequence). CDR3 nucleotide sequence: TGTGCCAGCGGCGACAGAAACAATGAGCAGTTCTTC. Residues: CASGDRNNEQFF.

The chain uses TRBV29-1 and TRBJ2-3; no firm D call. The CDR3 totals 11 residues. V lost 4 bases and J lost 9, with 11 bases in between. Germline-derived CDR1 and CDR2 are SQVTM and ANQGSEA. The CDR3, as DNA: TGCAGCGTTGCATGGGGTGACACGCAGTATTTT. It translates to CSVAWGDTQYF.

This clonotype was seen a handful of times. The J gene is TRBJ2-2, the V gene TRBV9; a possible D gene is TRBD2 (5 bases). Trimming pared 4 bases from V and 5 bases from J, leaving 18 bases between. Germline values: CDR1 SGDLS, CDR2 YYNGEE. This CDR3 is built from 16 residues. The CDR3 is CASSKRAESGTGELFF. CDR3 bases: TGTGCCAGCAGCAAAAGAGCTGAGTCGGGGACCGGGGAGCTGTTTTTT.

As concerns this clonotype: The junction and the germline gene differ at one end; a read error may be behind it. J is TRBJ2-6 and V is TRBV5-1; 7 nucleotides align to TRBD1. CDR3 length: 15 amino acids. Germline lookup yields CDR1 SGHRS and CDR2 YFSETQ. DNA of the CDR3: TGCGCCAGCAGCTCTGACAGGGCTGGGGCCAACGTCCTGGCTTTC. Encoded protein: CASSSDRAGANVLAF.

The chain's CDR3 is CASSLMGVSPLHF. As DNA, the CDR3 is TGTGCCAGCAGCTTAATGGGGGTTTCACCCCTCCACTTT. V and J are TRBV7-9 and TRBJ1-6, with D maybe TRBD1 (5 bases). With 2 bases removed from V and 9 bases from J, the gap between germline ends came to 8 bases. Germline CDR1 reads SEHNR; CDR2 reads FQNEAQ (reference sequence). The CDR3 is 13 amino acids. The variable domain in full, completed from reference TRBV7-9 and TRBJ1-6, reads DTGVSQNPRHKITKRGQNVTFRCDPISEHNRLYWYRQTLGQGPEFLTYFQNEAQLEKSRLLSDRFSAERPKGSFSTLEIQRTEQGDSAMYLCASSLMGVSPLHFGNGTRLTVT.

The rearrangement links TRBV6-2 or TRBV6-3 to TRBJ2-7; no definite D call. Trimming stripped 2 bases from V and 3 bases from J, with 8 bases between. CDR1 MNHEY and CDR2 SVGEGT come from the germline V gene. This CDR3 comprises 13 residues. DNA for the CDR3: TGTGCCAGCAGTTACGGGCCCTACTACGAGCAGTACTTC. Translated, it gives CASSYGPYYEQYF.

This clonotype was seen a handful of times. The chain uses TRBV20-1 and TRBJ2-1; TRBD1 matches 9 bases. Germline V gene sequence: CDR1 DFQATT, CDR2 SNEGSKA (reference sequence). CDR3 size: 15 residues. The junction had 4 bases not matched to a gene; V was cut back by 1 base and J by 3 bases. CDR3 DNA: TGCAGTGCTAGAGTTGGGACAGGGTTCTACAATGAGCAGTTCTTC. Amino acids: CSARVGTGFYNEQFF.

This chain uses TRBV4-3 with TRBJ2-7; TRBD1 might be the D (5 bases). V gave up 0 bases and J gave up 0 bases, with 6 bases separating them. This CDR3 comprises 14 residues. Germline V lookup: CDR1 LGHNA, CDR2 YSLEER. CDR3: CASSQEQGSYEQYF. The DNA for the CDR3 is TGCGCCAGCAGCCAAGAGCAGGGCTCCTACGAGCAGTACTTC.

V is TRBV20-1 and J is TRBJ1-1, with TRBD1 as a possible D gene (5 bases). Germline lookup yields CDR1 DFQATT and CDR2 SNEGSKA (reference sequence). The length of the CDR3 is 15 residues. V dropped 0 bases and J dropped 2 bases, with 13 bases sitting between them. CDR3 sequence (DNA): TGCAGTGCTAGAGATACGGGGACCTTAAACACTGAAGCTTTCTTT. Its translation: CSARDTGTLNTEAFF.

The chain uses TRBV7-6 and TRBJ2-7; 8 nucleotides line up with TRBD2. CDR1 and CDR2 (germline): SGHVS, FNYEAQ. Germline trimming cut 0 bases from V and 2 bases from J; bases unmatched to any gene: 3. The CDR3 is 15 residues long. CDR3 region: CASSLAATSAYEQYF. The CDR3, as DNA: TGTGCCAGCAGCTTAGCAGCGACTAGCGCCTACGAGCAGTACTTC. The variable domain in full, with the rest retrieved from reference TRBV7-6 and TRBJ2-7, is GAGVSQSPRYKVTKRGQDVALRCDPISGHVSLYWYRQALGQGPEFLTYFNYEAQQDKSGLPNDRFSAERPEGSISTLTIQRTEQRDSAMYRCASSLAATSAYEQYFGPGTRLTVT.

This clonotype turned up a few times. The gene calls are TRBV6-2 or TRBV6-3 and TRBJ2-1; TRBD2 matches at 8 bases. The CDR3 has 14 residues. CDR1 is MNHEY and CDR2 is SVGEGT in the germline V gene. V trimming: 6 bases; J trimming: 2 bases; junction bases outside the gene matches: 3. Written as DNA, the CDR3 is TGTGCCAGCAGAAGCGGGGGTACCTACAATGAGCAGTTCTTC. Its translation: CASRSGGTYNEQFF.